This TCR beta chain was profiled in a study of control samples from healthy donors and cancer patients. Some clones are missing from TCRdb's copy, which holds only in-frame ones; the method was immunoSEQ multiplex PCR. The sample has 55,000 to 90,000 clones, over 75% seen once. V lost 1 base to trimming and J lost 4 bases, with 13 bases between them. The CDR3 runs 14 residues. Looked up from germline, CDR1 is GTSNPN and CDR2 is SVGIG (reference sequence). The sequence derives from a man in his forties or fifties in good health. V and J are TRBV30 and TRBJ1-2; D is uncertain. Sequencing was carried out using blood. The CDR3 loop is CAWSEQAPLYGYTF. The DNA of the CDR3 is TGTGCCTGGAGTGAGCAGGCCCCCCTCTATGGCTACACCTTC.